Following are 27 T cell receptor beta chains from one sample sequenced in a study of blood T cell repertoires in COVID-19. This table comes from immunoSEQ multiplex PCR, and its TCRdb copy is limited to in-frame clones, with some not included. The sample holds over 150,000 clones, 83% seen once. Sample: peripheral blood. The receptors derive from a woman in her sixties or seventies with COVID-19, enrolled during active disease.

This chain links TRBV12-3 or TRBV12-4 with TRBJ2-5; D perhaps matches TRBD2 (6 bases). The CDR3 runs 13 residues. The germline V and J ends were trimmed by 5 bases and 2 bases, with 9 bases remaining between them. The DNA for the CDR3 is TGTGCCAGCAGTCCGGGACTTCAAGAGACCCAGTACTTC. Its translation is CASSPGLQETQYF.

The J gene is TRBJ1-3, the V gene TRBV6-5; D might be TRBD1 (6 bases). The CDR3 extends over 15 amino acids. Germline values: CDR1 MNHEY, CDR2 SVGAGI. Trimming cost V 6 bases and J 0 bases, with 12 bases left between them. CDR3 DNA sequence: TGTGCCAGCAGAGACCGGACAGACTCTGGAAACACCATATATTTT. This sequence encodes CASRDRTDSGNTIYF.

Here the CDR3 reads CASSSGQNYGYTF. CDR3 coding DNA: TGTGCCAGCAGCTCTGGACAGAACTATGGCTACACCTTC. The chain couples TRBV3-1 (or the pseudogene TRBV3-2) to TRBJ1-2; D is perhaps TRBD1 (6 bases). The CDR3 covers 13 residues. V lost 5 bases to trimming and J lost 2 bases, with 9 bases between them. The germline gives CDR1 LGHDT, CDR2 YNNKEL (reference sequence).

The V call is TRBV3-1 (or the pseudogene TRBV3-2), the J call TRBJ1-2, with D possibly TRBD1 on 5 matching bases. This CDR3 region has 15 residues. Germline V lookup: CDR1 LGHDT, CDR2 YNNKEL (reference sequence). V was clipped by 1 base and J by 4 bases, with 13 bases between them. CDR3 loop: CASSQGVYRSYGYTF. CDR3 bases: TGTGCCAGCAGCCAAGGAGTTTACAGGAGCTATGGCTACACCTTC.

The gene calls are TRBV9 and TRBJ2-7; D may be TRBD2 (5 bases). The CDR3 totals 15 residues. Trimming cost V 0 bases and J 1 base, with 11 bases left between them. The germline CDR1 and CDR2 sequences are SGDLS and YYNGEE. The CDR3 sequence is CASSVGRARSYEQYF. As DNA, the CDR3 is TGTGCCAGCAGCGTAGGGCGGGCCCGTTCCTACGAGCAGTACTTC.

The rearrangement uses TRBV24-1 and TRBJ2-3, with 9 bases that match TRBD2. Germline V gene data show CDR1 as KGHDR and CDR2 as SFDVKD. The CDR3 spans 14 residues. Unmatched junction bases numbered 9, after V lost 7 bases and J lost 8 bases. The CDR3 DNA is TGTGCCACCAGGGGTAGCGGGGGTGAAGGTACGCAGTATTTT. Translation gives CATRGSGGEGTQYF.

The genes are TRBV19 and TRBJ1-5; D is undetermined. Germline V gene data show CDR1 as LNHDA and CDR2 as SQIVND (reference sequence). The CDR3 is 15 amino acids. The V and J ends lost 4 bases and 1 base respectively, with 11 bases between them. The CDR3 DNA follows: TGTGCCAGTAGTAGCGGGTTACGGAGCAATCAGCCCCAGCATTTT. It encodes CASSSGLRSNQPQHF.

The genes are TRBV19 and TRBJ1-1; TRBD1 might be the D (5 bases). V was clipped by 1 base and J by 4 bases, with 13 bases between them. The CDR3 consists of 15 residues. Per germline, CDR1 LNHDA and CDR2 SQIVND (reference sequence). Here the CDR3 DNA reads TGTGCCAGTAGTATAGGCGGGGCAAGGGGCACTGAAGCTTTCTTT. It specifies CASSIGGARGTEAFF.

This chain links TRBV16 with TRBJ1-2; tentatively, D is TRBD1 (5 bases). This CDR3 region has 15 residues. With 1 base removed from V and 8 bases from J, the gap between germline ends came to 17 bases. CDR1 is KGHSY and CDR2 is FQNENV in the germline V gene. CDR3 protein: CASSQFRQGGDGYTF. The CDR3 DNA follows: TGTGCCAGCAGCCAATTCCGGCAGGGCGGTGACGGCTACACCTTC.

The chain uses TRBV14 and TRBJ1-1, with TRBD1 identical over 7 bases. CDR3 length equals 14 residues. With 6 bases clipped from V and 1 base from J, the junction kept 5 bases outside the gene matches. CDR1 SGHDN and CDR2 FVKESK come from the germline V gene. CDR3 nucleotide sequence: TGTGCCAGCAGTCGACAGGGACAGAACACTGAAGCTTTCTTT. This gives the protein CASSRQGQNTEAFF.

The chain has TRBV9 and TRBJ1-6; D gene ambiguous. Trimming left V 1 base short and J 7 bases short, with 15 bases between. The CDR3 covers 16 residues. Germline V gene lookup returns CDR1 SGDLS and CDR2 YYNGEE. CDR3 sequence: CASSVLVEPSNSPLHF. The CDR3 region has the DNA TGTGCCAGCAGCGTACTAGTGGAGCCTTCAAATTCACCCCTCCACTTT.

The genes are TRBV24-1 and TRBJ2-4; D not certain. CDR1 and CDR2 from the germline V gene are KGHDR and SFDVKD. The V end was cut by 3 bases, the J end by 1 base, with 9 bases between. The CDR3 runs 15 residues. CDR3 residues: CATSDSQAAKNIQYF. CDR3 DNA sequence: TGTGCCACCAGTGATAGCCAGGCGGCCAAAAACATTCAGTACTTC.

The chain uses TRBV19 and TRBJ1-2; no definite D call. With 3 bases removed from V and 7 bases from J, the gap between germline ends came to 9 bases. The CDR3 length is 12 residues. Germline V gene sequence: CDR1 LNHDA, CDR2 SQIVND (reference sequence). In DNA, the CDR3 is TGTGCCAGTAGTATCGGGGTTTTTGGCTACACCTTC. This gives the protein CASSIGVFGYTF. The variable domain in full, with the rest retrieved from reference TRBV19 and TRBJ1-2, is DGGITQSPKYLFRKEGQNVTLSCEQNLNHDAMYWYRQDPGQGLRLIYYSQIVNDFQKGDIAEGYSVSREKKESFPLTVTSAQKNPTAFYLCASSIGVFGYTFGSGTRLTVV.

The chain is built from TRBV4-1 and TRBJ2-5; 8 nucleotides line up with TRBD2. There are 15 residues in the CDR3. The V and J ends lost 1 base and 5 bases, in that order; junction bases with no gene match: 6. Germline V gene lookup returns CDR1 MGHRA and CDR2 YSYEKL. The CDR3 sequence is CASSQGRGGQETQYF. The CDR3 DNA sequence: TGCGCCAGCAGCCAAGGACGGGGGGGCCAGGAGACCCAGTACTTC.

This clone has just a few counts. The V and J genes are TRBV6-5 and TRBJ1-1; 10 bases fit TRBD1. In germline, CDR1 is MNHEY, CDR2 SVGAGI. CDR3 length: 15 residues. J lost 1 base, V lost 5 bases, and 4 bases had no gene match. CDR3 coding DNA: TGTGCCAGCAGTCCTTGGACAGGGGGGAACACTGAAGCTTTCTTT. The encoded protein is CASSPWTGGNTEAFF.

In DNA form, the CDR3 reads TGTGCCAGCAGCTTGGCCGAGGGTTACGAGCAGTACTTC. This gives the protein CASSLAEGYEQYF. The chain links TRBV5-8 to TRBJ2-7, with D possibly TRBD2 on 5 matching bases. The length of the CDR3 is 13 residues. V lost 0 bases to trimming and J lost 4 bases, with 8 bases between them. CDR1 and CDR2 from the germline V gene are SGHTS and YDEGEE.

The rearrangement links TRBV25-1 to TRBJ1-2, with a possible D match to TRBD1 (6 bases). Germline V gives CDR1 MGHDK, CDR2 SYGVNS. V was clipped by 7 bases and J by 7 bases, with 16 bases between them. The CDR3 spans 13 residues. In DNA form, the CDR3 reads TGTGCCAGCACTGGACAGAGGTCGGCTGGCTACACCTTC. Protein product: CASTGQRSAGYTF.

The genes are TRBV5-1 and TRBJ1-1, with 7 bases that match TRBD1. CDR1 is SGHRS, CDR2 YFSETQ, per germline. The CDR3 totals 14 residues. The ends lost 4 bases at V and 3 bases at J; junction bases unmatched: 6. CDR3 in DNA: TGCGCCAGCAGCAGTACAGGGGCAGACACTGAAGCTTTCTTT. It yields the protein CASSSTGADTEAFF.

The chain's CDR3 is CASRALADVYNEQFF. CDR3 coding DNA: TGCGCCAGCAGGGCACTAGCAGACGTCTACAATGAGCAGTTCTTC. The rearrangement uses TRBV5-1 and TRBJ2-1; TRBD2 is a possible D gene (6 bases). Germline CDR1 SGHRS, CDR2 YFSETQ. The CDR3 contains 15 residues. V dropped 5 bases and J dropped 3 bases, with 15 bases sitting between them. The entire variable domain, with the rest obtained from reference TRBV5-1 and TRBJ2-1, is as follows: KAGVTQTPRYLIKTRGQQVTLSCSPISGHRSVSWYQQTPGQGLQFLFEYFSETQRNKGNFPGRFSGRQFSNSRSEMNVSTLELGDSALYLCASRALADVYNEQFFGPGTRLTVL.

The V call is TRBV3-1 (or the pseudogene TRBV3-2), the J call TRBJ1-2, with D hard to call. The germline CDR1 and CDR2 sequences are LGHDT and YNNKEL (reference sequence). V gave up 0 bases and J gave up 4 bases, with 9 bases separating them. This CDR3 has 14 amino acids. CDR3 in DNA: TGTGCCAGCAGCCAAGATGTGTTCGTCTATGGCTACACCTTC. Translating it yields CASSQDVFVYGYTF.

The rearrangement joins TRBV19 to TRBJ1-5, with a weak D call TRBD1 (5 bases). Germline V CDR1 and CDR2: LNHDA, SQIVND (reference sequence). The CDR3 consists of 16 residues. The V and J ends lost 4 bases and 1 base respectively, with 14 bases between them. The CDR3, as DNA: TGTGCCAGTAGTAGCCCTCCAGGGAGGAGCAATCAGCCCCAGCATTTT. Its translation is CASSSPPGRSNQPQHF.

The table lists this clone with a few counts. The CDR3 DNA sequence: TGTGCCAGTAACCCGACAGGGGAGAACTATGGCTACACCTTC. Amino acid sequence: CASNPTGENYGYTF. The V call is TRBV19, the J call TRBJ1-2, with 8 bases aligning to TRBD1. The ends lost 7 bases at V and 2 bases at J; junction bases unmatched: 6. This CDR3 region has 14 residues. Germline V gives CDR1 LNHDA, CDR2 SQIVND (reference sequence).

The gene calls are TRBV24-1 and TRBJ2-1; D may be TRBD1 (5 bases). V shed 2 bases and J shed 9 bases, with 19 bases lying between them. This CDR3 has 16 residues. Germline V gene data show CDR1 as KGHDR and CDR2 as SFDVKD. The CDR3 DNA reads TGTGCCACCAGTGATTCCGGACGGCTTAGGGGTGGTGAGCAGTTCTTC. The encoded protein is CATSDSGRLRGGEQFF.

The rearrangement uses TRBV2 and TRBJ2-3; 7 nucleotides agree with TRBD1. Trimming removed 1 base from V and 7 bases from J; junction bases left unmatched: 11. The length of the CDR3 is 16 residues. CDR1 and CDR2 from the germline V gene are SNHLY and FYNNEI. In DNA form, the CDR3 reads TGTGCCAGCAGTGAAGGTAGGACAGGAAGGACTCATACGCAGTATTTT. Encoded protein: CASSEGRTGRTHTQYF.

This chain joins TRBV25-1 and TRBJ1-3; 11 bases align to TRBD1. CDR1 and CDR2 from the germline V gene are MGHDK and SYGVNS. The V and J ends lost 7 bases and 9 bases, in that order; junction bases with no gene match: 5. This CDR3 has 13 residues. The DNA for the CDR3 is TGTGCCAGCACCGGGACAGGGGGACCCACCATATATTTT. Amino acid sequence: CASTGTGGPTIYF.

DNA for the CDR3: TGTGCCATCAGTAGAGCCGGGACAGGGGACACTGAAGCTTTCTTT. This encodes CAISRAGTGDTEAFF. The chain has TRBV19 and TRBJ1-1, with 10 bases identical to TRBD1. CDR3 length: 15 amino acids. The germline CDR1 and CDR2 sequences are LNHDA and SQIVND (reference sequence). The ends lost 10 bases at V and 3 bases at J; junction bases unmatched: 11.

This clone turned up a few times. The chain couples TRBV3-1 (or the pseudogene TRBV3-2) to TRBJ1-1, with 7 positions matching TRBD1. The CDR3 extends over 14 amino acids. Looked up from germline, CDR1 is LGHDT and CDR2 is YNNKEL (reference sequence). V was clipped by 0 bases and J by 8 bases; unmatched bases: 6. CDR3 protein: CASSQEFRDREAFF. The CDR3 bases are TGTGCCAGCAGCCAAGAATTCCGGGACAGAGAAGCTTTCTTT.